This T cell receptor beta chain was profiled in a study of technical replicates of blood from several donors. V lost 4 bases and J lost 0, with 10 bases in between. In germline, CDR1 is SGHTA, CDR2 FQGNSA. The CDR3 sequence is 15 residues long. Produced via immunoSEQ multiplex PCR; TCRdb's table is partial and in-frame only. Of 60,000 to 65,000 clones in the sample, more than 70% were seen once. J is TRBJ2-4 and V is TRBV7-2; D is ambiguous. The sequencing sample was made of PBMCs. The source of this sequence is a human donor in good health. Some clones in this sample may be carry-over from other donors' samples. The CDR3 is CASSSPQIAKNIQYF. As DNA, the CDR3 is TGTGCCAGCAGCTCGCCCCAGATAGCCAAAAACATTCAGTACTTC.